This entry lists 4 T cell receptor beta chains sequenced from one sample in a study of identical twins. From the 5' RACE reads, TCRdb called clonotypes with MiXCR, one entry per CDR3 protein. This table has 250,000 or so distinct CDR3 sequences, 6% to 8% appearing once. The same data also went into a second study, on yellow fever vaccine responses in identical twins.

The source material was CD8+ T cells sorted from blood. Receptors were obtained from a woman between 18 and 29 years old in good health.

This clonotype was picked up many times. CDR3: CSVHSVDNEKLFF. CDR3 coding DNA: TGCAGCGTGCATTCGGTGGATAATGAAAAACTGTTTTTT. The chain employs TRBV29-1 and TRBJ1-4; D remains ambiguous. With 6 bases removed from V and 4 bases from J, the gap between germline ends came to 12 bases. The germline CDR1 and CDR2 sequences are SQVTM and ANQGSEA. This CDR3 is 13 amino acids long.

Many counts were recorded for this clonotype. The rearrangement links TRBV7-6 to TRBJ2-5, with unresolved D. The germline gives CDR1 SGHVS, CDR2 FNYEAQ. There are 13 residues in the CDR3. The V gene lost 5 bases and the J gene lost 2 bases, with 9 bases spanning the gap. CDR3 in DNA: TGTGCCAGCAGCCTCCCCCTTCAAGAGACCCAGTACTTC. As protein: CASSLPLQETQYF.

The genes are TRBV11-2 and TRBJ2-7; 7 positions match TRBD2. V lost 2 bases and J lost 3; bases outside the gene matches: 7. The CDR3 consists of 15 residues. Germline V gene data show CDR1 as SGHAT and CDR2 as FQNNGV. CDR3 sequence (DNA): TGTGCCAGCAGCTTATTCAGCGGGGCTAACTACGAGCAGTACTTC. Amino acid sequence: CASSLFSGANYEQYF.

This clonotype was picked up many times. The chain combines TRBV7-9 with TRBJ2-1; 8 bases line up with TRBD1. Trimming at V came to 1 base and at J to 3 bases, leaving 2 bases not matched to a gene. The CDR3 runs to 15 residues. Germline-derived CDR1 and CDR2 are SEHNR and FQNEAQ (reference sequence). CDR3 region: CASSLDGQGYNEQFF. The CDR3 DNA reads as TGTGCCAGCAGCTTAGATGGACAGGGCTACAATGAGCAGTTCTTC.